The TCR beta chain described here comes from a study of T cells in Graves' hyperthyroidism and ophthalmopathy. Overall study results and limits: Using 13 V-J features, a model discriminated ophthalmopathy from stable hyperthyroidism.

Germline values: CDR1 SEHNR, CDR2 FQNEAQ (reference sequence). The CDR3 is 12 residues long. V shed 3 bases, J shed 7 bases, and the junction held 3 bases outside the gene matches. RNA transcripts yielded amplified TCR beta CDR3 regions. The HTBI primer set was used in a first-round RT-PCR of the TCR CDR3. In TCRdb, the multiplex PCR reads were re-called with MiXCR into one record per CDR3 protein. The table has about 510,000 distinct CDR3 sequences, around 43% seen once. On this clonotype: Its antigen remains unknown.

The study excluded patients with uncontrolled infection, other autoimmune disease, pregnancy or lactation. The sample consisted of peripheral blood or thyroid tissue (not recorded which). This TCR was sampled from an adult woman with Graves' disease, either hyperthyroidism or ophthalmopathy (not recorded which). The genes are TRBV7-9 and TRBJ2-7; 7 bases map to TRBD2. The CDR3 coding sequence is TGTGCCAGCAGCTTTCGCGGGAGTGAGCAGTACTTC. It is translated as CASSFRGSEQYF. Using reference TRBV7-9 and TRBJ2-7 for the parts outside the CDR3, the full variable domain is DTGVSQNPRHKITKRGQNVTFRCDPISEHNRLYWYRQTLGQGPEFLTYFQNEAQLEKSRLLSDRFSAERPKGSFSTLEIQRTEQGDSAMYLCASSFRGSEQYFGPGTRLTVT.